This TCR beta chain was sequenced during a study of T cells after yellow fever vaccination. Overall study context: It was SMART-Seq v4 Ultra Low Input that prepared the fractions with low cell numbers.

TCRdb passed the 5' RACE reads through MiXCR, listing each CDR3 protein once. The data contain under 300,000 distinct CDR3 sequences, 6.5% to 8.5% of them singletons. The CDR3 length is 15 residues. The V segment lost 7 bases and the J segment 5 bases; nucleotides outside the gene matches: 12. The germline V gene encodes CDR1 MNHNS and CDR2 SASEGT. This clonotype was picked up a small number of times. Antigen specificity is unknown. Study findings and constraints: Abundant contaminating clonotypes from the bulk population could appear in FACS-sorted repertoires. Relatively few clonotypes were ones that appeared in both CD4 and CD8 compartments.

This receptor was identified in a man aged 25 to 45 who received the YFV17D yellow fever vaccine. V usage is TRBV6-1 and J usage is TRBJ2-7, with 9 bases fitting TRBD1. Here the sequenced sample was CD4+ T cells sorted from PBMCs, taken 15 days after the yellow fever booster vaccination. The chain's CDR3 is CASTGPGQGHDEQYF. The DNA for the CDR3 is TGTGCCAGCACCGGACCGGGACAGGGACACGACGAGCAGTACTTC.